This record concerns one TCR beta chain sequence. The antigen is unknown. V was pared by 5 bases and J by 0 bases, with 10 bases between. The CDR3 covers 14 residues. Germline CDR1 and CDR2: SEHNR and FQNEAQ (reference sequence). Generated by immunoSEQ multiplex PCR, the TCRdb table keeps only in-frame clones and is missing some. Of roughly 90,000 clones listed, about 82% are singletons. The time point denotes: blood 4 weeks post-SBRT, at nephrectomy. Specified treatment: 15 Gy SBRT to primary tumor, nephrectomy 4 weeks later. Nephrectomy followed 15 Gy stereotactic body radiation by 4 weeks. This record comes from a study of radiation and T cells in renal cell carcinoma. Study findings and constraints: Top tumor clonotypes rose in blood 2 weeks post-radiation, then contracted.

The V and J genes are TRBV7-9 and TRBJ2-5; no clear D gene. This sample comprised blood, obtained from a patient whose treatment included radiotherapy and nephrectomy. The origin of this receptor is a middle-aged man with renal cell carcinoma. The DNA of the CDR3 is TGTGCCAGCAGCCCCCCGGCGTACCAAGAGACCCAGTACTTC. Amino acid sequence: CASSPPAYQETQYF. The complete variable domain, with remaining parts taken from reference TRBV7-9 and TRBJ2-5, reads DTGVSQNPRHKITKRGQNVTFRCDPISEHNRLYWYRQTLGQGPEFLTYFQNEAQLEKSRLLSDRFSAERPKGSFSTLEIQRTEQGDSAMYLCASSPPAYQETQYFGPGTRLLVL.